These 20 T cell receptor beta chains share one sample of origin, sequenced in a study of graft-versus-host responses after intestinal transplantation. Produced via immunoSEQ multiplex PCR; TCRdb's table is partial and in-frame only. The sample comprises about 39,000 clones, nearly 95% of which are singletons, and roughly 0.22% rests with the top ten. Antigens of these TCRs are unknown. This material consisted of unstimulated CD8+ T cells sorted from spleen or lymph node cells, taken before transplant. These receptors were collected from a human donor who was the organ donor for an intestinal transplant.

V usage is TRBV5-4 and J usage is TRBJ1-1, with 9 bases fitting TRBD1. J lost 2 bases, V lost 3 bases, and 11 bases had no gene match. The CDR3 loop spans 17 amino acids. Germline CDR1 and CDR2: SGHNT and YYREEE (reference sequence). CDR3 protein: CASSSEPGTGSNTEAFF. The CDR3 coding sequence is TGTGCCAGCAGCTCCGAACCCGGGACAGGGTCTAACACTGAAGCTTTCTTT. Together with reference TRBV5-4 and TRBJ1-1, the CDR3 gives the full variable domain: ETGVTQSPTHLIKTRGQQVTLRCSSQSGHNTVSWYQQALGQGPQFIFQYYREEENGRGNFPPRFSGLQFPNYSSELNVNALELDDSALYLCASSSEPGTGSNTEAFFGQGTRLTVV.

The chain couples TRBV6-5 to TRBJ2-7; D may correspond to TRBD1 or TRBD2 (5 bases each). Trimming pared 0 bases from V and 6 bases from J, leaving 9 bases between. Germline V gene sequence: CDR1 MNHEY, CDR2 SVGAGI. The CDR3 runs 13 residues. The CDR3 spells CASSYSIGGEQYF. The DNA of the CDR3 is TGTGCCAGCAGTTACTCGATTGGGGGCGAGCAGTACTTC.

This chain joins TRBV11-2 and TRBJ2-5; TRBD2 matches at 7 bases. Trimming removed 3 bases from V and 2 bases from J; junction bases left unmatched: 3. The CDR3 extends over 14 amino acids. Germline values: CDR1 SGHAT, CDR2 FQNNGV. CDR3 sequence reads: CASSLYGGQETQYF. The CDR3 DNA reads as TGTGCCAGCAGCTTGTACGGGGGGCAAGAGACCCAGTACTTC.

This clone came up once. The gene calls are TRBV15 and TRBJ2-3; D might be TRBD1 or TRBD2, each matching 6 bases. This CDR3 has 16 amino acids. Per the germline V gene, CDR1 is LNHNV and CDR2 is YYDKDF (reference sequence). V was clipped by 3 bases and J by 5 bases, with 18 bases between them. The CDR3 loop reads CATSSGRDTRGDTQYF. The DNA for the CDR3 is TGTGCCACCAGCAGTGGAAGGGACACGCGGGGAGATACGCAGTATTTT.

The rearrangement uses TRBV6-6 and TRBJ2-3; the D call may be TRBD1 or TRBD2 (5 bases each). Germline CDR1 and CDR2: MNHNY and SVGAGI (reference sequence). The CDR3 consists of 16 residues. Trimming took 3 bases from V and 0 from J, leaving 13 bases between them. The CDR3 DNA follows: TGTGCCAGCAGTTATACGGGGCCACTAAGCACAGATACGCAGTATTTT. It specifies CASSYTGPLSTDTQYF.

The V and J genes are TRBV7-8 and TRBJ1-6; D not resolved. Germline-derived CDR1 and CDR2 are SGHVS and FQNEAQ. Trimming shortened V by 2 bases and J by 0 bases, and 8 bases separated the two germline ends. The CDR3 extends over 16 amino acids. Written as DNA, the CDR3 is TGTGCCAGCAGCTTACGCGTGAGCTCCTATAATTCACCCCTCCACTTT. This sequence encodes CASSLRVSSYNSPLHF.

V gene TRBV4-3 combines with J gene TRBJ2-3; D is unresolved. Germline values: CDR1 LGHNA, CDR2 YSLEER. The CDR3 runs to 14 residues. V gave up 0 bases and J gave up 4 bases, with 8 bases separating them. The CDR3 DNA is TGCGCCAGCAGCCAAGATGTCGGCGCAGATACGCAGTATTTT. Its protein is CASSQDVGADTQYF.

The chain carries TRBV4-1 and TRBJ2-1, with 7 bases matching TRBD1. J gave up 10 bases and V 4 bases, and 1 base lay outside the gene matches. The germline CDR1 and CDR2 sequences are MGHRA and YSYEKL. This CDR3 comprises 11 residues. The CDR3 coding sequence is TGCGCCAGCAGCCTACAGGGGGAGCAGTTCTTC. The encoded protein is CASSLQGEQFF.

The chain couples TRBV30 to TRBJ1-6; 7 nucleotides match TRBD1. Losses at the gene ends were 0 bases for V and 13 bases for J; bases not matched to a gene: 9. The CDR3 covers 14 residues. The germline gives CDR1 GTSNPN, CDR2 SVGIG (reference sequence). CDR3 in amino acids: CAWSVGGGRSPLHF. The CDR3 coding sequence is TGTGCCTGGAGTGTAGGAGGGGGCCGGTCTCCCCTCCACTTT.

The genes are TRBV7-2 and TRBJ2-7; possible D gene TRBD1, 6 bases. This CDR3 is 15 amino acids long. Trimming removed 1 base from V and 2 bases from J, with 12 bases in between. From germline, CDR1 is SGHTA and CDR2 FQGNSA. CDR3 DNA sequence: TGTGCCAGCAGCTTAGTGTTGGGGGCCGCCTACGAGCAGTACTTC. This sequence encodes CASSLVLGAAYEQYF.

This clone was picked up one time. The chain combines TRBV5-6 with TRBJ2-5; D might be TRBD2 (5 bases). Germline CDR1 is SGHDT and CDR2 is YYEEEE. This CDR3 is 13 amino acids long. V was clipped by 6 bases and J by 0 bases, with 9 bases between them. CDR3 DNA sequence: TGTGCCAGCACCAGAGGGTACCAAGAGACCCAGTACTTC. Translating it yields CASTRGYQETQYF.

The chain employs TRBV9 and TRBJ2-1; D is unresolved. Germline lookup yields CDR1 SGDLS and CDR2 YYNGEE. The V gene lost 1 base and the J gene lost 4 bases, with 6 bases spanning the gap. This CDR3 spans 13 amino acids. This chain's CDR3 is CASSVTSYNEQFF. CDR3 coding DNA: TGTGCCAGCAGCGTAACGAGTTACAATGAGCAGTTCTTC. Combining the CDR3 with reference TRBV9 and TRBJ2-1 gives the whole variable domain DSGVTQTPKHLITATGQRVTLRCSPRSGDLSVYWYQQSLDQGLQFLIQYYNGEERAKGNILERFSAQQFPDLHSELNLSSLELGDSALYFCASSVTSYNEQFFGPGTRLTVL.

The chain is built from TRBV7-9 and TRBJ1-3, with D uncertain. Looked up from germline, CDR1 is SEHNR and CDR2 is FQNEAQ (reference sequence). Trimming shortened V by 2 bases and J by 3 bases, and 14 bases separated the two germline ends. The CDR3 has 16 amino acids. The CDR3 is CASSLLIVNLGNTIYF. The CDR3 DNA is TGTGCCAGCAGCTTACTGATCGTGAACCTTGGAAACACCATATATTTT.

V usage is TRBV29-1 and J usage is TRBJ1-2; no clear D. The CDR3 is made up of 14 amino acids. CDR1 SQVTM and CDR2 ANQGSEA come from the germline V gene. Trimming cost V 6 bases and J 0 bases, with 14 bases left between them. The CDR3, as DNA: TGCAGCGTGGAAAGACGGGCCTCTAACTATGGCTACACCTTC. It encodes CSVERRASNYGYTF.

The chain is built from TRBV6-6 and TRBJ2-2; D call uncertain. The germline V gene encodes CDR1 MNHNY and CDR2 SVGAGI (reference sequence). V shed 2 bases and J shed 3 bases, with 4 bases lying between them. This CDR3 contains 13 residues. In nucleotides, the CDR3 is TGTGCCAGCAGTTACCGGGACACCGGGGAGCTGTTTTTT. Its translation is CASSYRDTGELFF.

The chain couples TRBV27 to TRBJ1-2; D unclear. V lost 5 bases and J lost 2, with 6 bases in between. Germline loops: CDR1 MNHEY, CDR2 SMNVEV (reference sequence). CDR3 length equals 12 residues. CDR3 in amino acids: CASSQSNYGYTF. CDR3 DNA: TGTGCCAGCAGTCAGTCCAACTATGGCTACACCTTC.

The genes are TRBV7-6 and TRBJ2-3; 12 bases line up with TRBD2. CDR3 length: 19 amino acids. V shed 3 bases and J 0 bases; nucleotides not matched to a gene: 10. Germline loops: CDR1 SGHVS, CDR2 FNYEAQ. The CDR3 is CASSLASGGASPSTDTQYF. For the CDR3, the DNA is TGTGCCAGCAGCTTGGCTAGCGGGGGGGCCAGTCCTAGCACAGATACGCAGTATTTT.

V gene TRBV2 combines with J gene TRBJ1-2; D remains unclear. The CDR3 is 14 residues long. Per the germline V gene, CDR1 is SNHLY and CDR2 is FYNNEI. V gave up 5 bases and J gave up 7 bases, with 17 bases separating them. The CDR3 DNA is TGTGCCAGCAGTCTACGGGGTCCCGAGAGTGGCTACACCTTC. This sequence encodes CASSLRGPESGYTF.

This chain links TRBV7-9 with TRBJ2-5; D call uncertain. The CDR3 is made up of 13 amino acids. V dropped 10 bases and J dropped 1 base, with 13 bases sitting between them. Germline CDR1 and CDR2: SEHNR and FQNEAQ (reference sequence). CDR3 amino acids: CATDPSRQETQYF. The CDR3, as DNA: TGTGCCACCGATCCCTCGCGCCAAGAGACCCAGTACTTC. Using reference TRBV7-9 and TRBJ2-5 for the parts outside the CDR3, the full variable domain is DTGVSQNPRHKITKRGQNVTFRCDPISEHNRLYWYRQTLGQGPEFLTYFQNEAQLEKSRLLSDRFSAERPKGSFSTLEIQRTEQGDSAMYLCATDPSRQETQYFGPGTRLLVL.

This rearrangement joins TRBV5-6 to TRBJ1-2; 8 bases are a match to TRBD1. Losses at the gene ends were 3 bases for V and 0 bases for J; bases not matched to a gene: 7. Germline lookup yields CDR1 SGHDT and CDR2 YYEEEE. This CDR3 is built from 16 residues. Here the CDR3 reads CASSSGQGTSNYGYTF. The CDR3 DNA sequence: TGTGCCAGCAGCTCCGGACAGGGAACATCTAACTATGGCTACACCTTC.